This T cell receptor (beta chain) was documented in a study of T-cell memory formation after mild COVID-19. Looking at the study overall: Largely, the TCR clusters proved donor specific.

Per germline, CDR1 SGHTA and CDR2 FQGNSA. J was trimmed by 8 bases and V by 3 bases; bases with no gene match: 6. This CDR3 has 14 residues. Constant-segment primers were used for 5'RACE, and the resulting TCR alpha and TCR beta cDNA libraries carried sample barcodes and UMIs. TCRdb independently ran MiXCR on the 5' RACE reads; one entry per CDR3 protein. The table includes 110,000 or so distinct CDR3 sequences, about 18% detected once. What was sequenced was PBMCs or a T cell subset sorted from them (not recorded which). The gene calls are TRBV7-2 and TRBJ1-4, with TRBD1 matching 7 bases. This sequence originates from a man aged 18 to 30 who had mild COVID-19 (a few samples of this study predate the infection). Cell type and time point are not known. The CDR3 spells CASSFVQGGEKLFF. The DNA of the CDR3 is TGTGCCAGCAGCTTCGTCCAGGGGGGAGAAAAACTGTTTTTT. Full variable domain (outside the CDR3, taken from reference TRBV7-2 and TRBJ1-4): GAGVSQSPSNKVTEKGKDVELRCDPISGHTALYWYRQSLGQGLEFLIYFQGNSAPDKSGLPSDRFSAERTGGSVSTLTIQRTQQEDSAVYLCASSFVQGGEKLFFGSGTQLSVL.